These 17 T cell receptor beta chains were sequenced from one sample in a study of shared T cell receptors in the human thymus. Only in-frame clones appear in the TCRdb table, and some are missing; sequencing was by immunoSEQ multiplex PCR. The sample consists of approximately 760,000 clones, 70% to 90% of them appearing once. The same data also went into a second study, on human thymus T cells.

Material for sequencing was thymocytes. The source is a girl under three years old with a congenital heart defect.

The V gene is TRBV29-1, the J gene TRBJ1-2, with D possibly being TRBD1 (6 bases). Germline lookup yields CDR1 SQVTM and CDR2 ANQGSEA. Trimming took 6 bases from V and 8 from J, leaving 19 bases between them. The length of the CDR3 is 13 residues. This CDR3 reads CSVALGARGGYTF. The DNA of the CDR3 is TGCAGCGTGGCGCTGGGGGCGCGCGGGGGCTACACCTTC.

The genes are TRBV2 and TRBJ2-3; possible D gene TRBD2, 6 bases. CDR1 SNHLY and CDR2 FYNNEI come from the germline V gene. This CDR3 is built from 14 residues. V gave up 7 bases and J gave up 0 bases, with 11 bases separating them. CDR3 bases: TGTGCCAGCAAAGCGGGCTGTAGCACAGATACGCAGTATTTT. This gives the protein CASKAGCSTDTQYF. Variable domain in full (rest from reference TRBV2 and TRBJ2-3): EPEVTQTPSHQVTQMGQEVILRCVPISNHLYFYWYRQILGQKVEFLVSFYNNEISEKSEIFDDQFSVERPDGSNFTLKIRSTKLEDSAMYFCASKAGCSTDTQYFGPGTRLTVL.

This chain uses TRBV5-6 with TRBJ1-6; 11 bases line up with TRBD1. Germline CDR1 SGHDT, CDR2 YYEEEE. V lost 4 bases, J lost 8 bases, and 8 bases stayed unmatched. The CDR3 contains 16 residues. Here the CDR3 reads CASSLYPGQGDSPLHF. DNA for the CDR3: TGTGCCAGCAGCCTCTACCCGGGACAGGGGGATTCACCCCTCCACTTT.

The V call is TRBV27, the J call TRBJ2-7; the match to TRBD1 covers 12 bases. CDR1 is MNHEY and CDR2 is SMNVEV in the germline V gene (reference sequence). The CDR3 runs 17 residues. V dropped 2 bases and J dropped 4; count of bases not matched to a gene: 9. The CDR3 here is CASSLTVPGQGAYEQYF. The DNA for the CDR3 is TGTGCCAGCAGTTTAACCGTACCGGGACAGGGGGCGTACGAGCAGTACTTC.

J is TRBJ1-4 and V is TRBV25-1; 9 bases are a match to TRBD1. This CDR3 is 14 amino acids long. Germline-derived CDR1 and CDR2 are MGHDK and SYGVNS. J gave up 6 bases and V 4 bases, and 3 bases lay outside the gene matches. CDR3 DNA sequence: TGTGCCAGCAGTGCGGGACAGGGCTATGAAAAACTGTTTTTT. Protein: CASSAGQGYEKLFF.

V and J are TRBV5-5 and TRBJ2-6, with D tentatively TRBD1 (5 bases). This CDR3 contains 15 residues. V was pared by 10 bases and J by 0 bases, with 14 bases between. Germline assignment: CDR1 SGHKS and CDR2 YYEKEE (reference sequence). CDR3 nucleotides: TGTGCCGTAACGGACACCCGCTCTGGGGCCAACGTCCTGACTTTC. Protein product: CAVTDTRSGANVLTF. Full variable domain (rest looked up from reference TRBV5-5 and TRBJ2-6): DAGVTQSPTHLIKTRGQQVTLRCSPISGHKSVSWYQQVLGQGPQFIFQYYEKEERGRGNFPDRFSARQFPNYSSELNVNALLLGDSALYLCAVTDTRSGANVLTFGAGSRLTVL.

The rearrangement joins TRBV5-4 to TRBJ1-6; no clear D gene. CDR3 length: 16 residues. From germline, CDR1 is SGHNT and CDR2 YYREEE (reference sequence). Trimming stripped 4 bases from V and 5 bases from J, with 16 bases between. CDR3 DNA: TGTGCCAGCAGCCTGACGACGGCCGAGGATAATTCACCCCTCCACTTT. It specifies CASSLTTAEDNSPLHF.

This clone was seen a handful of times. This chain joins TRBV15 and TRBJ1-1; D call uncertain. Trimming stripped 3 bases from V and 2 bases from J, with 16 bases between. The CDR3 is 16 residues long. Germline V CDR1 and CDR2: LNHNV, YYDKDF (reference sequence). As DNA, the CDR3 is TGTGCCACCAGCAGGATCCCTGGGAGGCCAAACACTGAAGCTTTCTTT. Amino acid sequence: CATSRIPGRPNTEAFF. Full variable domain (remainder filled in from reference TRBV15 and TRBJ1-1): DAMVIQNPRYQVTQFGKPVTLSCSQTLNHNVMYWYQQKSSQAPKLLFHYYDKDFNNEADTPDNFQSRRPNTSFCFLDIRSPGLGDTAMYLCATSRIPGRPNTEAFFGQGTRLTVV.

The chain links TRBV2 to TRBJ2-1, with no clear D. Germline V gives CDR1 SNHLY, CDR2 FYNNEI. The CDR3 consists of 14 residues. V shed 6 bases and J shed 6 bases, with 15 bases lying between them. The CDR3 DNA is TGTGCCAGCAGGGGCGAGTTCGTTTGCAATGAGCAGTTCTTC. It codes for CASRGEFVCNEQFF.

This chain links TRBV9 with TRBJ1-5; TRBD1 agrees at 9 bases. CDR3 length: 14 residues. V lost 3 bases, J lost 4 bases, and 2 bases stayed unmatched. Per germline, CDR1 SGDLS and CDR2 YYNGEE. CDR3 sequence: CASSAGTGNQPQHF. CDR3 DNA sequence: TGTGCCAGCAGCGCGGGGACAGGGAATCAGCCCCAGCATTTT.

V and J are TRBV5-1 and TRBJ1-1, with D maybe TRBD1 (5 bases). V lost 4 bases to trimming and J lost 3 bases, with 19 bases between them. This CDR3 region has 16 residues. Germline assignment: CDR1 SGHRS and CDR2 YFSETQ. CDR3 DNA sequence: TGCGCCAGCAGCGAAACCTTCAGGGATATACACACTGAAGCTTTCTTT. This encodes CASSETFRDIHTEAFF. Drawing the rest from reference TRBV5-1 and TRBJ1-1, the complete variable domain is KAGVTQTPRYLIKTRGQQVTLSCSPISGHRSVSWYQQTPGQGLQFLFEYFSETQRNKGNFPGRFSGRQFSNSRSEMNVSTLELGDSALYLCASSETFRDIHTEAFFGQGTRLTVV.

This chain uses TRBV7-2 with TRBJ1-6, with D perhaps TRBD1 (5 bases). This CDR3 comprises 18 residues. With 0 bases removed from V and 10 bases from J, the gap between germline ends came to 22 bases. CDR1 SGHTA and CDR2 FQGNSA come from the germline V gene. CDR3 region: CASSLATASKGPWSPLHF. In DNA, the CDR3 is TGTGCCAGCAGCTTAGCCACAGCATCGAAGGGGCCTTGGTCACCCCTCCACTTT.

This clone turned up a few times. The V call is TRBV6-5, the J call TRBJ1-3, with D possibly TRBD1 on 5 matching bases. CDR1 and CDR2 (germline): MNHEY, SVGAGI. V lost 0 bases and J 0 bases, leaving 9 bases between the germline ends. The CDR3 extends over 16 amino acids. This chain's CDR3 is CASSYSSTDSGNTIYF. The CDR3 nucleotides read TGTGCCAGCAGTTACTCGTCGACAGACTCTGGAAACACCATATATTTT.

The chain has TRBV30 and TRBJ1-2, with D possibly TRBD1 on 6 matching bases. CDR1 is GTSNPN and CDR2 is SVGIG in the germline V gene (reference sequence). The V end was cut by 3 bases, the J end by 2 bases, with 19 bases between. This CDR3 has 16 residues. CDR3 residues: CAWRGPGTTVNYGYTF. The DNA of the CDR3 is TGTGCCTGGAGGGGGCCCGGGACAACGGTAAACTATGGCTACACCTTC.

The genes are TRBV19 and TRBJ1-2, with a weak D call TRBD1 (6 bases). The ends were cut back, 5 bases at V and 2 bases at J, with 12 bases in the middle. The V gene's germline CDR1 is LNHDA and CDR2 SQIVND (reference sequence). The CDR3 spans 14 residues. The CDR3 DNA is TGTGCCAGTAGTCCCCACAGGGACAACTATGGCTACACCTTC. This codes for CASSPHRDNYGYTF.

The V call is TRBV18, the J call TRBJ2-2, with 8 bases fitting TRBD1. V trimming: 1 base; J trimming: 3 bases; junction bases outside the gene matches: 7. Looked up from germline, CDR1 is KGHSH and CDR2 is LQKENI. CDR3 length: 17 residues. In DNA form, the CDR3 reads TGTGCCAGCTCACCACGGTCCGGCAGGGGGCACACCGGGGAGCTGTTTTTT. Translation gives CASSPRSGRGHTGELFF. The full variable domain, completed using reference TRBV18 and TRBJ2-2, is NAGVMQNPRHLVRRRGQEARLRCSPMKGHSHVYWYRQLPEEGLKFMVYLQKENIIDESGMPKERFSAEFPKEGPSILRIQQVVRGDSAAYFCASSPRSGRGHTGELFFGEGSRLTVL.

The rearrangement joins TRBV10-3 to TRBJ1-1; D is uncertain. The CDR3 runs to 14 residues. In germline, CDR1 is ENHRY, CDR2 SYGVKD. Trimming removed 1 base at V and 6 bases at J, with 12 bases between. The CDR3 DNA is TGTGCCATCAGTGAGTTAGAAATCCTACCTGAAGCTTTCTTT. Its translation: CAISELEILPEAFF.